Listed below are T cell receptor beta chains from one sample, sequenced in a study of T cell clonotyping in hematopoietic cell transplantation. Generated by immunoSEQ multiplex PCR, the TCRdb table keeps only in-frame clones and is missing some. The sample has approximately 12,000 clones, approximately 92% seen once; the top ten hold 15% to 20%. The sample here was PBMCs, taken 100 days after allogeneic stem cell transplant. These receptors were taken from a female patient between 55 and 75 years old who had an allogeneic stem cell transplant from an unrelated donor, so the T cells may come from the graft donor. Some clones in this sample may be carry-over from other donors' samples. Each CDR3 is given with its conserved first and last residue. D genes are given only for firm matches. The listing skips clone size in some rows; elsewhere it reads once, few, many or a size class.

.	TRBJ2-1	TRBV7-9	.	TGTGCCAGCAGCTTGACCGCTAGCGACCAATACAATGAGCAGTTCTTC	CASSLTASDQYNEQFF
.	TRBJ2-7	TRBV7-9	few	TGTGCCAGCAGCGACGACAGACCCTACGAGCAGTACTTC	CASSDDRPYEQYF
TRBD1	TRBJ1-1	TRBV4-3	.	TGCGCCAGCAGCAGGCGACAGGGGCTGAACACTGAAGCTTTCTTT	CASSRRQGLNTEAFF
TRBD1	TRBJ2-7	TRBV19	.	TGTGCCAGTAGTGGGACAGGACAGAGGGAGCAGTACTTC	CASSGTGQREQYF
.	TRBJ2-2	TRBV6-5	.	TGTGCCAGCAGGCTGGTGGAGAACACCGGGGAGCTGTTTTTT	CASRLVENTGELFF
.	TRBJ2-1	TRBV29-1	.	TGCAGCGCCCGGACATCCTCCTACAATGAGCAGTTCTTC	CSARTSSYNEQFF
.	TRBJ1-5	TRBV9	.	TGTGCCAGCAGCGCGGGCGCGGAGGTGGTTCAGCCCCAGCATTTT	CASSAGAEVVQPQHF
TRBD1	TRBJ1-2	TRBV11-2	.	TGTGCCAGCAGCCCATTGACAGGGAGGGTAGATGGCTACACCTTC	CASSPLTGRVDGYTF
.	TRBJ1-1	TRBV20-1	.	TGCAGTCTTGGGAGGACTGAAGCTTTCTTT	CSLGRTEAFF
.	TRBJ2-7	TRBV28	.	TGTGCCAGCAGTTTAGTGCGGGGACAGCAGTACTTC	CASSLVRGQQYF